Here is one TCR beta chain with its context. Its antigen is still unknown. Assay used: immunoSEQ multiplex PCR; TCRdb lists only in-frame clones, some missing. In the table there are about 150,000 clones, roughly 91% of which are singletons. Per germline, CDR1 MNHNS and CDR2 SASEGT. V lost 0 bases and J 8 bases, leaving 13 bases between the germline ends. The CDR3 extends over 14 amino acids. This entry belongs to a study of T cell responses to AZD1222 COVID-19 vaccine. Findings of the study overall: Repertoires were obtained only post-peak T cell response. Dominant CD4 TCR responses targeted spike regions 160-218 and 743-854.

This sequence originates from an adult who received the AZD1222 COVID-19 vaccine. Sequenced material: peripheral blood, taken 28 days after the second AZD1222 dose. The V gene is TRBV6-1, the J gene TRBJ1-2; D is ambiguous. CDR3 sequence: CASSEALLRPGYTF. In DNA, the CDR3 is TGTGCCAGCAGTGAAGCCCTCCTCCGCCCCGGCTACACCTTC.